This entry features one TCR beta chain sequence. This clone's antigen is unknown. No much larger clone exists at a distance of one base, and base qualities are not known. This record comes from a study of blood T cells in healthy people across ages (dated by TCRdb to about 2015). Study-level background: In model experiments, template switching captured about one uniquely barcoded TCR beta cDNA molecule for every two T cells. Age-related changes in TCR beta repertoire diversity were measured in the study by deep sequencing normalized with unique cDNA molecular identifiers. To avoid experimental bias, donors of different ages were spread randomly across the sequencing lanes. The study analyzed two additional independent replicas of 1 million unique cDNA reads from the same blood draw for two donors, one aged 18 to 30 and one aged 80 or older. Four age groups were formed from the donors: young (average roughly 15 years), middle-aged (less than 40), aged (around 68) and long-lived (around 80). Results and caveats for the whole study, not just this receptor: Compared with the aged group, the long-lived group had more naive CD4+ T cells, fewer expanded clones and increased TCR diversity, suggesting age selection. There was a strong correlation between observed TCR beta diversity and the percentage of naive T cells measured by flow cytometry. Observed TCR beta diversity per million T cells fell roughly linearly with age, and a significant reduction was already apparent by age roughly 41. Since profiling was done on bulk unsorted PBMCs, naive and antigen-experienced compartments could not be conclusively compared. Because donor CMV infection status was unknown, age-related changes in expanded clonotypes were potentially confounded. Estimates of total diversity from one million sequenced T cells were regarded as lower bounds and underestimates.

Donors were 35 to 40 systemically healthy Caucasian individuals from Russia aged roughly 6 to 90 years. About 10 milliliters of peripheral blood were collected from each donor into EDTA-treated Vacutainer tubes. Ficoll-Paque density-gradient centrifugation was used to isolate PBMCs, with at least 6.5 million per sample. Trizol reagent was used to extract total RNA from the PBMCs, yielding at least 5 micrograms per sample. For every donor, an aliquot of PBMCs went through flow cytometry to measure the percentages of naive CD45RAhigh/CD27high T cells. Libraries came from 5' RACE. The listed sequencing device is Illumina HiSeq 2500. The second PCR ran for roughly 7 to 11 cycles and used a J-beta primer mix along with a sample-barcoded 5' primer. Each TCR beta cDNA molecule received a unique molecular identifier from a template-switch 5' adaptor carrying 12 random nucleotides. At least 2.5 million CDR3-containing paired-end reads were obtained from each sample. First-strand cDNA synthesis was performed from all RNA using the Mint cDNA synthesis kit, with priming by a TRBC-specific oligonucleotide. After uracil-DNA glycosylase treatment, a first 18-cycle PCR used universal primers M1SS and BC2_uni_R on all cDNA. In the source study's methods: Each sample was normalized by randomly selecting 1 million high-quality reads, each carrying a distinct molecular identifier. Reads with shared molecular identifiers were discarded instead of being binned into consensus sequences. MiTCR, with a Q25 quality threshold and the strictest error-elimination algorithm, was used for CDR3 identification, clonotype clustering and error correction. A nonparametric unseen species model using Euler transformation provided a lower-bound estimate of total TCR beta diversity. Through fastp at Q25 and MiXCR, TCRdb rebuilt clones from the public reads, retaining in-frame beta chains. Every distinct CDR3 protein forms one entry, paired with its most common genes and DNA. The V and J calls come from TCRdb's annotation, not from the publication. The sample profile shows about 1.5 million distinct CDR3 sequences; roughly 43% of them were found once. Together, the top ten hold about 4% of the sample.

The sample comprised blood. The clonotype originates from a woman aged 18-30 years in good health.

The DNA sequence follows: TGTGCCAGCAGCTTAAGGGACAGAGGCACAGATACGCAGTATTTT. This gives the protein CASSLRDRGTDTQYF. The rearrangement joined TRBV7-8 to TRBJ2-3; 7 central bases correspond to TRBD1. Taken from cysteine to phenylalanine, the CDR3 has 15 residues. CDR3 DNA is the only sequence kept; it has 45 bases, read in frame from the first base. For this chain, trimming is 2 bases at the V end and 1 base at the J end, and the number of junction bases without a gene match is 3. As encoded in the germline V gene, CDR1 is SGHVS while CDR2 is FQNEAQ.